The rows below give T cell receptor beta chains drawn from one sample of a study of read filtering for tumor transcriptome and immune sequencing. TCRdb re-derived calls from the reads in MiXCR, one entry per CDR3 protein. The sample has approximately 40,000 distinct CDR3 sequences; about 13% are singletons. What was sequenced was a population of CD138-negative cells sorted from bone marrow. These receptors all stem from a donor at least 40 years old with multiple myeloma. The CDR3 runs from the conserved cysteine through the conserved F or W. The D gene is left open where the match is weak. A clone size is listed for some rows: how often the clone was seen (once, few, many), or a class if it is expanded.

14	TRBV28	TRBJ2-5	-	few	CASSIQRGQETQYF	TGTGCCAGCAGCATACAAAGGGGCCAGGAGACCCAGTACTTC
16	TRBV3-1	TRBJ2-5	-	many	CASSQRGRGVGETQYF	TGTGCCAGCAGCCAACGAGGAAGAGGGGTTGGGGAGACCCAGTACTTC
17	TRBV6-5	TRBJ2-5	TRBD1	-	CASSSVFGTGGRETQYF	TGTGCCAGCAGCTCCGTCTTTGGGACAGGGGGCCGGGAGACCCAGTACTTC
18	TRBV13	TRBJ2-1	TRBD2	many	CASSLGLGVGLAGNEQFF	TGTGCCAGCAGCTTAGGCCTGGGCGTAGGACTAGCGGGAAATGAGCAGTTCTTC
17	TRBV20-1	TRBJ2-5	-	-	CSARDGASGRAIETQYF	TGCAGTGCTAGAGATGGAGCCTCTGGGAGAGCCATCGAGACCCAGTACTTC
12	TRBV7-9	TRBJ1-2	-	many	CASSLETTGYTF	TGTGCCAGCAGCTTAGAAACCACAGGATACACCTTC
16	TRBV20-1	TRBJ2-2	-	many	CSARDLQGLNTGELFF	TGCAGTGCTAGAGACCTGCAGGGACTTAACACCGGGGAGCTGTTTTTT
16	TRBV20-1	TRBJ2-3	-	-	CSARDRGGKMADTQYF	TGCAGTGCTAGAGATCGGGGCGGGAAGATGGCAGATACGCAGTATTTT
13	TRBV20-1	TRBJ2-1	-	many	CSAGRGQASEQFF	TGCAGTGCTGGGAGGGGACAGGCCTCTGAGCAGTTCTTC
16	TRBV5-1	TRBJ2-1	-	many	CASSLRGRSSYNEQFF	TGCGCCAGCAGCCTCCGGGGACGGAGCTCCTACAATGAGCAGTTCTTC
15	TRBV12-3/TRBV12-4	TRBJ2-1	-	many	CASTQGGGTSNEQFF	TGTGCCAGCACCCAGGGAGGAGGGACCTCCAATGAGCAGTTCTTC
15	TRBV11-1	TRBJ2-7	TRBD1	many	CASSLARDRSYEQYF	TGTGCCAGCAGCTTAGCCCGGGACAGGTCCTACGAGCAGTACTTC
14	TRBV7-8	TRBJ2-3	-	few	CASSLDFGTDTQYF	TGTGCCAGCAGCTTAGATTTCGGCACAGATACGCAGTATTTT
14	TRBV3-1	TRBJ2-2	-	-	CASSQDTGGGELLF	TGTGCCAGCAGCCAGGATACAGGTGGCGGGGAGCTGCTTTTT
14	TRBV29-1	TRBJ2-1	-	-	CSVEGRLADNGQFF	TGCAGCGTTGAAGGTCGGCTAGCCGACAATGGGCAGTTCTTC
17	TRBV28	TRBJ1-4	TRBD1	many	CASSRGTGGLSNEKLFF	TGTGCCAGCAGTCGGGGGACAGGGGGTTTGTCTAATGAAAAACTGTTTTTT
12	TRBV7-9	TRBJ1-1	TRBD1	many	CASGTGGTEAFF	TGTGCCAGCGGGACAGGGGGCACTGAAGCTTTCTTT
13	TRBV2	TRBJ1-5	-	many	CASTRVPNQPQHF	TGTGCCAGCACCAGGGTTCCCAATCAGCCCCAGCATTTT
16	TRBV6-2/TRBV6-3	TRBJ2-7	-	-	CASLTFVTGRAYEQYF	TGTGCCAGCTTAACCTTCGTGACAGGCCGTGCCTACGAGCAGTACTTC
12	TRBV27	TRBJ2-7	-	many	CASSRFGHEQYF	TGTGCCAGCAGCCGCTTTGGTCACGAGCAGTACTTC
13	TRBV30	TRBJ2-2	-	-	CAYQEVRAGELFF	TGTGCCTACCAGGAGGTCAGGGCCGGGGAGCTGTTTTTT
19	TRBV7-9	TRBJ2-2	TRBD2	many	CASSSPGTSGIANTGELFF	TGTGCCAGCAGTAGTCCCGGGACTAGCGGGATTGCCAACACCGGGGAGCTGTTTTTT
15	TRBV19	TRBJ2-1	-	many	CASSIVTTPSNEQFF	TGTGCCAGTAGTATAGTAACCACACCGAGCAATGAGCAGTTCTTC
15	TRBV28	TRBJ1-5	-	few	CASSPPGGGPQPQHF	TGTGCCAGCAGTCCCCCCGGGGGGGGGCCTCAGCCCCAGCATTTT